The 21 T cell receptor beta chains below were found in one sample sequenced in a study of blood T cell repertoires in COVID-19. Method: immunoSEQ multiplex PCR; TCRdb's copy keeps in-frame clones and lacks some. The sample holds 450,000 to 500,000 clones, about 85% seen once. Material: PBMCs or T cells enriched from blood (not recorded which). Receptor source: a woman aged 60-75 years who had recovered from COVID-19.

This chain links TRBV9 with TRBJ1-4, with 7 bases matching TRBD1. With V trimmed by 8 bases and J by 5 bases, 12 bases remained unmatched. The CDR3 runs to 15 residues. CDR1 is SGDLS, CDR2 YYNGEE, per germline. The CDR3 DNA reads TGTGCCAGTCGCCTGGGGGACAGCGAGAATGAAAAACTGTTTTTT. Translated: CASRLGDSENEKLFF. Full variable domain (remainder filled in from reference TRBV9 and TRBJ1-4): DSGVTQTPKHLITATGQRVTLRCSPRSGDLSVYWYQQSLDQGLQFLIQYYNGEERAKGNILERFSAQQFPDLHSELNLSSLELGDSALYFCASRLGDSENEKLFFGSGTQLSVL.

The chain recombines TRBV5-1 with TRBJ2-2, with TRBD1 matching over 10 bases. After removal of 6 bases from V and 4 bases from J, the junction contained 3 bases not matched to a gene. This CDR3 region has 14 residues. The germline gives CDR1 SGHRS, CDR2 YFSETQ. The CDR3 protein is CASKGQGGTGELFF. The CDR3 coding sequence is TGCGCCAGCAAAGGACAGGGGGGCACCGGGGAGCTGTTTTTT.

This clone was counted a few times. The rearrangement links TRBV6-5 to TRBJ2-1, with 8 positions matching TRBD1. The J segment lost 4 bases and the V segment lost 4 bases, leaving 6 bases of the junction unmatched. CDR3 length equals 15 residues. In germline, CDR1 is MNHEY, CDR2 SVGAGI. CDR3 protein: CASSWTGKVYNEQFF. As DNA, the CDR3 is TGTGCCAGCAGTTGGACAGGGAAGGTGTACAATGAGCAGTTCTTC.

For this clone: Different DNA sequences within this sample yield the same CDR3. This chain joins TRBV2 and TRBJ1-5, with unresolved D. The CDR3 spans 14 residues. Germline V gives CDR1 SNHLY, CDR2 FYNNEI. The V and J ends lost 3 bases and 2 bases respectively, with 8 bases between them. This CDR3 reads CASSEGRGNQPQHF. In DNA form, the CDR3 reads TGTGCCAGCAGTGAGGGGAGGGGCAATCAGCCCCAGCATTTT.

The table lists this clone with a count of one. The J gene is TRBJ1-3, the V gene TRBV30, with TRBD1 matching 8 bases. Germline loops: CDR1 GTSNPN, CDR2 SVGIG (reference sequence). The V and J ends lost 7 bases and 2 bases, in that order; junction bases with no gene match: 4. This CDR3 is 13 amino acids long. The CDR3 protein is CASQGAPGNTIYF. CDR3 in DNA: TGTGCCTCGCAGGGGGCGCCTGGAAACACCATATATTTT.

This clone was observed once. The J gene is TRBJ2-7, the V gene TRBV2, with D perhaps matching TRBD1 (6 bases). Looked up from germline, CDR1 is SNHLY and CDR2 is FYNNEI. This CDR3 is built from 13 residues. V was cut by 8 bases and J by 3 bases, with 14 bases left in between. The CDR3 spells CASGGQLGYEQYF. The CDR3 nucleotides are TGTGCCAGCGGGGGACAATTGGGCTACGAGCAGTACTTC.

The V call is TRBV30, the J call TRBJ2-4, with a tentative D call TRBD2 (5 bases). Germline V gene sequence: CDR1 GTSNPN, CDR2 SVGIG (reference sequence). The germline V and J ends were trimmed by 3 bases and 5 bases, with 14 bases remaining between them. The CDR3 length is 14 residues. The DNA for the CDR3 is TGTGCCTGGAGGCCCCGGGGTCGGGAAAACATTCAGTACTTC. It translates to CAWRPRGRENIQYF. The variable domain in full, completed from reference TRBV30 and TRBJ2-4, reads SQTIHQWPATLVQPVGSPLSLECTVEGTSNPNLYWYRQAAGRGLQLLFYSVGIGQISSEVPQNLSASRPQDRQFILSSKKLLLSDSGFYLCAWRPRGRENIQYFGAGTRLSVL.

This sequence joins TRBV27 and TRBJ2-5; 7 positions match TRBD1. Germline V gene lookup returns CDR1 MNHEY and CDR2 SMNVEV (reference sequence). The V segment lost 9 bases and the J segment 5 bases; nucleotides outside the gene matches: 9. The CDR3 sequence is 13 residues long. CDR3 protein: CASQGGNGETQYF. The CDR3 bases are TGTGCCAGTCAAGGGGGCAACGGGGAGACCCAGTACTTC.

This clone has more than one count but fewer than ten. CDR3 nucleotide sequence: TGTGCCAGCTCAAAAAGCGGGGGGGCCACCAACGAGCAGTACGTC. This gives the protein CASSKSGGATNEQYV. The chain recombines TRBV18 with TRBJ2-7; 10 nucleotides agree with TRBD2. Germline V CDR1 and CDR2: KGHSH, LQKENI. Losses at the gene ends were 5 bases for V and 5 bases for J; bases not matched to a gene: 9. The CDR3 has 15 residues.

In this sample, this clone turned up many times. The chain uses TRBV2 and TRBJ1-5; TRBD1 matches at 7 bases. This CDR3 is 15 amino acids long. Germline lookup yields CDR1 SNHLY and CDR2 FYNNEI. The ends lost 4 bases at V and 5 bases at J; junction bases unmatched: 8. As DNA, the CDR3 is TGTGCCAGCAGTGGGTCAGGGGGGCGCGATCAGCCCCAGCATTTT. Translated, it gives CASSGSGGRDQPQHF.

As concerns this clone: A read error may account for a junction end that differs from germline. V and J are TRBV4-1 and TRBJ1-1, with D hard to call. The CDR3 loop spans 15 amino acids. Germline V lookup: CDR1 MGHRA, CDR2 YSYEKL. CDR3 nucleotides: TGCGCCAGCAGCGAAGAGCAGTTATTGAACACTGAAGCTTTCTTT. Its protein is CASSEEQLLNTEAFF.

This chain's CDR3 is CASSLALGAQINTEAFF. The CDR3 coding sequence is TGCGCCAGCAGCTTGGCCTTGGGGGCGCAGATAAACACTGAAGCTTTCTTT. The gene calls are TRBV5-1 and TRBJ1-1; tentatively, D is TRBD1 (6 bases). The CDR3 is made up of 17 amino acids. V lost 0 bases to trimming and J lost 2 bases, with 17 bases between them. The germline V gene encodes CDR1 SGHRS and CDR2 YFSETQ.

Only a few counts were recorded for this clone. The chain recombines TRBV5-4 with TRBJ1-4, with a tentative D call TRBD1 (5 bases). Germline V CDR1 and CDR2: SGHNT, YYREEE (reference sequence). The CDR3 has 15 residues. V lost 1 base, J lost 0 bases, and 7 bases lay in between. The CDR3 here is CASSLSTATNEKLFF. The CDR3 DNA is TGTGCCAGCAGCTTGTCGACAGCAACTAATGAAAAACTGTTTTTT.

The J gene is TRBJ1-2, the V gene TRBV2, with 7 bases identical to TRBD1. Losses at the gene ends were 9 bases for V and 5 bases for J; bases not matched to a gene: 9. CDR3 length equals 13 residues. Germline V gene sequence: CDR1 SNHLY, CDR2 FYNNEI. The CDR3 is CARATGINYGYTF. For the CDR3, the DNA is TGTGCCAGGGCGACAGGGATTAATTATGGCTACACCTTC.

The chain uses TRBV5-1 and TRBJ2-7, with D possibly TRBD2 on 5 matching bases. Trimming removed 0 bases at V and 3 bases at J, with 10 bases between. Per the germline V gene, CDR1 is SGHRS and CDR2 is YFSETQ. This CDR3 is 14 amino acids long. CDR3 DNA: TGCGCCAGCAGCTTGGCAGAGGGTCTCTACGAGCAGTACTTC. This codes for CASSLAEGLYEQYF.

This clone has a single count. This sequence joins TRBV7-8 and TRBJ1-5, with D tentatively TRBD1 (5 bases). Germline V gene lookup returns CDR1 SGHVS and CDR2 FQNEAQ. The V end was cut by 3 bases, the J end by 5 bases, with 8 bases between. The CDR3 is 13 amino acids. CDR3 amino acids: CASSFQGYQPQHF. CDR3 in DNA: TGTGCCAGCAGCTTCCAGGGTTATCAGCCCCAGCATTTT. Using reference TRBV7-8 and TRBJ1-5 for the parts outside the CDR3, the full variable domain is GAGVSQSPRYKVAKRGQDVALRCDPISGHVSLFWYQQALGQGPEFLTYFQNEAQLDKSGLPSDRFFAERPEGSVSTLKIQRTQQEDSAVYLCASSFQGYQPQHFGDGTRLSIL.

J is TRBJ2-3 and V is TRBV5-1, with 8 bases identical to TRBD2. This CDR3 spans 16 amino acids. Germline CDR1 SGHRS, CDR2 YFSETQ. V shed 6 bases, J shed 5 bases, and the junction held 14 bases outside the gene matches. The CDR3 loop is CASTAGAGGPKDTQYF. CDR3 bases: TGCGCCAGCACTGCGGGGGCGGGGGGACCTAAAGATACGCAGTATTTT.

V usage is TRBV5-1 and J usage is TRBJ1-1; D gene ambiguous. V was pared by 0 bases and J by 2 bases, with 8 bases between. Per the germline V gene, CDR1 is SGHRS and CDR2 is YFSETQ. The CDR3 consists of 14 residues. The CDR3 DNA is TGCGCCAGCAGCTTGGGGGCAGTCAACACTGAAGCTTTCTTT. Amino acid sequence: CASSLGAVNTEAFF.

The chain links TRBV2 to TRBJ1-4; 8 positions match TRBD1. The CDR3 has 14 amino acids. The junction had 9 bases not matched to a gene; V was cut back by 7 bases and J by 8 bases. In germline, CDR1 is SNHLY, CDR2 FYNNEI. The CDR3 DNA sequence: TGTGCCAGCACCGGAGGACAGGGTGGAGAAAAACTGTTTTTT. Amino acid sequence: CASTGGQGGEKLFF.

The rearrangement joins TRBV18 to TRBJ2-5; 8 nucleotides agree with TRBD1. Germline trimming cut 3 bases from V and 2 bases from J; bases unmatched to any gene: 8. This CDR3 comprises 16 residues. Germline V lookup: CDR1 KGHSH, CDR2 LQKENI. The CDR3 bases are TGTGCCAGCTCACCCCGGGACAGGAGTAGTCAAGAGACCCAGTACTTC. Translating it yields CASSPRDRSSQETQYF.

There are a few counts of this clone. This chain joins TRBV7-8 and TRBJ2-7; TRBD1 agrees at 9 bases. Germline trimming cut 5 bases from V and 5 bases from J; bases unmatched to any gene: 7. Germline V gene sequence: CDR1 SGHVS, CDR2 FQNEAQ. CDR3 length equals 14 residues. This CDR3 reads CASSPRDRVHEQYV. CDR3 bases: TGTGCCAGCAGCCCCCGGGACAGGGTCCACGAGCAGTACGTC.